The clone carrying this TCR beta chain was counted many times. What it binds is unknown. RNA transcripts yielded amplified TCR beta CDR3 regions. When the TCR CDR3 underwent first-round RT-PCR, the HTBI primer set was used. TCRdb fed the multiplex PCR reads into MiXCR, producing one record per CDR3 protein. The table shows 460,000 or so distinct CDR3 sequences, with approximately 15% occurring only once. Diagnoses were established using clinical symptoms, serum thyroxine and TRAb, thyroid ultrasound and orbital computed tomography. The data belong to a study of T cells in Graves' hyperthyroidism and ophthalmopathy. The overall study: Peripheral blood sampling occurred at initial diagnosis, before any treatment.

Trimming at V came to 8 bases and at J to 0 bases, leaving 12 bases not matched to a gene. This CDR3 is built from 16 residues. The germline gives CDR1 SGHAT, CDR2 FQNNGV. The study's findings and limits: Within blood appeared most thyroid clonotypes that had expanded above 0.001.

This TCR came from a woman under 30 with Graves' hyperthyroidism. The sample taken for sequencing was blood. This chain links TRBV11-2 with TRBJ1-1, with TRBD1 matching 7 bases. The CDR3 here is CASGILRGPLNTEAFF. CDR3 nucleotide sequence: TGTGCCAGCGGTATCCTTAGGGGGCCCCTGAACACTGAAGCTTTCTTT.